These T cell receptor beta chains were read from a single sample in a study of tumor-infiltrating lymphocytes in primary liver carcinoma. TCRdb independently ran MiXCR on the multiplex PCR reads; one entry per CDR3 protein. The profile shows hundreds of thousands of distinct CDR3 sequences, 65% of them singletons. Sequencing was performed on peripheral blood. All receptors derive from a middle-aged man with primary liver carcinoma and hepatitis B virus infection. Both conserved end residues are part of each CDR3. D genes are given only for firm matches. Size values are once, few and many counts, or a class for expanded clones, and some rows have none.

D: TRBD1
V: TRBV23-1
J: TRBJ2-7
size: once
CDR3: CASSQRTGRRSEQYF

D: TRBD1
V: TRBV5-1
J: TRBJ1-5
size: -
CDR3: CASSLSGQGAGQPQHF

D: TRBD1
V: TRBV29-1
J: TRBJ2-3
size: many
CDR3: CSVVTQVRGPTDTQYF

D: -
V: TRBV11-2
J: TRBJ2-7
size: -
CDR3: CASSLGGCYEQYF

D: -
V: TRBV4-3
J: TRBJ1-1
size: -
CDR3: CASSQDRGTNTEVFF

D: TRBD2
V: TRBV5-1
J: TRBJ2-7
size: few
CDR3: CASSASPGLAGEYEQYF

D: TRBD1
V: TRBV6-1
J: TRBJ1-5
size: many
CDR3: CASSNPPGTGSIGNQPQHF

D: TRBD1
V: TRBV12-3/TRBV12-4
J: TRBJ1-6
size: -
CDR3: CASSLRTGGSSPLHF

D: -
V: TRBV12-3/TRBV12-4
J: TRBJ2-1
size: -
CDR3: CASSLIPLDNEQFF

D: TRBD1
V: TRBV5-1
J: TRBJ1-1
size: -
CDR3: CASSGGGFTEASF

D: TRBD2
V: TRBV7-9
J: TRBJ2-2
size: -
CDR3: CASSQTSGRGTGELFF

D: TRBD1
V: TRBV27
J: TRBJ1-5
size: -
CDR3: CASSRRRTGDQPQHF

D: TRBD2
V: TRBV5-4
J: TRBJ2-1
size: once
CDR3: CASSMESSGSKDEQFF

D: -
V: TRBV28
J: TRBJ2-7
size: -
CDR3: CASSTLGEQYF

D: TRBD2
V: TRBV11-2
J: TRBJ2-5
size: few
CDR3: CASSLDPWSSGGGETQYF

D: -
V: TRBV6-6
J: TRBJ2-1
size: -
CDR3: CASKGDNEQFF

D: -
V: TRBV30
J: TRBJ2-7
size: once
CDR3: CAWSVDEQYF

D: -
V: TRBV30
J: TRBJ2-2
size: -
CDR3: CAWWGASGELFF

D: TRBD1
V: TRBV7-9
J: TRBJ1-1
size: -
CDR3: CASSSTGAADEAFF

D: TRBD1
V: TRBV11-3
J: TRBJ2-2
size: once
CDR3: CASSAQGTNTRELFF

D: -
V: TRBV15
J: TRBJ2-1
size: once
CDR3: CATSRVLGRGSYNEQFF

D: -
V: TRBV28
J: TRBJ2-1
size: -
CDR3: CASRSSTDEQFF

D: TRBD1
V: TRBV4-1
J: TRBJ2-7
size: once
CDR3: CASRHNGRQGYEQYF

D: TRBD2
V: TRBV12-3/TRBV12-4
J: TRBJ2-1
size: -
CDR3: CASIRLAGRGEQFF

D: -
V: TRBV30
J: TRBJ1-4
size: -
CDR3: CAWQTGGRFEKPFF

D: TRBD1
V: TRBV7-9
J: TRBJ1-3
size: -
CDR3: CASSRQGNTIYF

D: TRBD2
V: TRBV29-1
J: TRBJ2-1
size: medium-sized
CDR3: CSVRTSGRGFLSEQFF

D: TRBD1
V: TRBV29-1
J: TRBJ2-1
size: -
CDR3: CSVDPGGGNERFF

D: -
V: TRBV4-3
J: TRBJ2-5
size: -
CDR3: CASSREGSLETQYF

D: -
V: TRBV5-1
J: TRBJ2-1
size: -
CDR3: CASSPDGPFSYNEQFF

D: -
V: TRBV4-1
J: TRBJ2-7
size: -
CDR3: CATSVEGLSSYEQYF

D: -
V: TRBV12-3/TRBV12-4
J: TRBJ2-7
size: -
CDR3: CTSSLAGQGAYELYF

D: TRBD2
V: TRBV29-1
J: TRBJ2-3
size: many
CDR3: CSVAAGGTDTQYF

D: -
V: TRBV6-6
J: TRBJ1-1
size: -
CDR3: CVSSYRLVSMNTEAFF

D: -
V: TRBV10-1
J: TRBJ2-3
size: -
CDR3: CASSESGTGADMQYF

D: -
V: TRBV6-6
J: TRBJ2-1
size: many
CDR3: CASSPVYEQFF

D: -
V: TRBV14
J: TRBJ2-7
size: few
CDR3: CASSQGVYEQYF

D: -
V: TRBV5-1
J: TRBJ2-1
size: -
CDR3: CASSPPSRAANEQFF

D: -
V: TRBV5-4
J: TRBJ2-2
size: -
CDR3: CASCSTWAGSGTGELFF

D: -
V: TRBV4-3
J: TRBJ1-2
size: many
CDR3: CASSQDPSLGGYTF

D: -
V: TRBV7-8
J: TRBJ1-5
size: -
CDR3: CVSNSLGSSNQPQHF

D: -
V: TRBV6-5
J: TRBJ1-5
size: once
CDR3: CASSYSQGPIQPQHF

D: -
V: TRBV29-1
J: TRBJ2-1
size: -
CDR3: CSVGGVGRYNEQFF

D: -
V: TRBV6-2/TRBV6-3
J: TRBJ1-2
size: many
CDR3: CASRTSGYGYTF

D: -
V: TRBV11-1
J: TRBJ2-5
size: -
CDR3: CVSSSTEGAETQYF

D: -
V: TRBV5-6
J: TRBJ2-5
size: -
CDR3: CASSFSPRAEQETQNF

D: TRBD1
V: TRBV12-3/TRBV12-4
J: TRBJ2-3
size: -
CDR3: CASRYRGADTQYF

D: TRBD2
V: TRBV11-1
J: TRBJ2-7
size: -
CDR3: CASSPRLAGEYKQYF

D: -
V: TRBV7-9
J: TRBJ2-2
size: -
CDR3: CASGLMLSGDTGELFF